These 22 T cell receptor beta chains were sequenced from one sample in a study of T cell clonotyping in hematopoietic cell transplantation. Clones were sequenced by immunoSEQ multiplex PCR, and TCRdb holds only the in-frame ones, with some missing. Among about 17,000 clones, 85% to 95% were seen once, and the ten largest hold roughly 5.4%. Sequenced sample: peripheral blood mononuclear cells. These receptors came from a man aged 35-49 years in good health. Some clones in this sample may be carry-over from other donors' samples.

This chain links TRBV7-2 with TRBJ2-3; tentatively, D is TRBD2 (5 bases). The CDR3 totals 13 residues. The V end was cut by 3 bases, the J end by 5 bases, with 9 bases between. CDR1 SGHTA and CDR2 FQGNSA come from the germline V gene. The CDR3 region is CASSFPGGDTQYF. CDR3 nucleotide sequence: TGTGCCAGCAGCTTCCCCGGAGGAGATACGCAGTATTTT.

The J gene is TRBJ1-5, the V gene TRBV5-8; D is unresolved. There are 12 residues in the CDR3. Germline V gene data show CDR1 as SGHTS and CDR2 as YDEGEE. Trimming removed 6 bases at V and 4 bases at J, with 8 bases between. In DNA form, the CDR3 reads TGTGCCAGCACCCTTCGTAATCAGCCCCAGCATTTT. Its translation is CASTLRNQPQHF.

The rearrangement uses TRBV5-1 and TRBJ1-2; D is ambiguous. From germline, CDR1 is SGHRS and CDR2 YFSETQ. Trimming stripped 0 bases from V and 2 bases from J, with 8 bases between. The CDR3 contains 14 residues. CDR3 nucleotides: TGCGCCAGCAGCTTGGGTGGGGAGAACTATGGCTACACCTTC. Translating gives CASSLGGENYGYTF.

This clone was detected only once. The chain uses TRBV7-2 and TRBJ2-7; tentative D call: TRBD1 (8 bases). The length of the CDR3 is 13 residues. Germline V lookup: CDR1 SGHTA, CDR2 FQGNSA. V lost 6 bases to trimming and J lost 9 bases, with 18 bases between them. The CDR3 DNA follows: TGTGCCAGCAGTCACCCTACAGGGGGGGGGCAGTACTTC. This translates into CASSHPTGGGQYF.

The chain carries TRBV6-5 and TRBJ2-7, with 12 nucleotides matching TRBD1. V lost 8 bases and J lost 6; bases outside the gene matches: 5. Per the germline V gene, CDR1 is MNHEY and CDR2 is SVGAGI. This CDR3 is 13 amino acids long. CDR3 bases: TGTGCCAGCGCCGGGACAGGGGGCTTCGAGCAGTACTTC. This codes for CASAGTGGFEQYF.

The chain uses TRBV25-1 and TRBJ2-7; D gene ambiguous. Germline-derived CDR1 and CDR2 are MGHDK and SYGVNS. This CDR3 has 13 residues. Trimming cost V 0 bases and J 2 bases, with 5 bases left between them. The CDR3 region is CASSEYAAYEQYF. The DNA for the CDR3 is TGTGCCAGCAGTGAATATGCGGCCTACGAGCAGTACTTC.

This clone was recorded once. CDR3 in amino acids: CASSLDFDEQFF. The CDR3 bases are TGTGCCAGTAGTTTGGATTTCGATGAGCAGTTCTTC. The chain joins TRBV19 to TRBJ2-1; no clear D. V lost 5 bases and J lost 8, with 10 bases in between. This CDR3 contains 12 residues. Germline V lookup: CDR1 LNHDA, CDR2 SQIVND (reference sequence).

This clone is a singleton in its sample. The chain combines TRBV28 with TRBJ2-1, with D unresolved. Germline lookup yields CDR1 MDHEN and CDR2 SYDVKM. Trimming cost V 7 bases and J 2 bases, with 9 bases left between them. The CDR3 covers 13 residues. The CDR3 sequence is CASIPLTYNEQFF. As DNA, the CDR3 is TGTGCCAGCATTCCTTTAACCTACAATGAGCAGTTCTTC.

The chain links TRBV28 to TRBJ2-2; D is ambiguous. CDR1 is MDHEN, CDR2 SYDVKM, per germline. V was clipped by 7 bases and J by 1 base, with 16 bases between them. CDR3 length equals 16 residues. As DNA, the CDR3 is TGTGCCAGCAAGTCTAATCTGGGCCAGAACACCGGGGAGCTGTTTTTT. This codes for CASKSNLGQNTGELFF.

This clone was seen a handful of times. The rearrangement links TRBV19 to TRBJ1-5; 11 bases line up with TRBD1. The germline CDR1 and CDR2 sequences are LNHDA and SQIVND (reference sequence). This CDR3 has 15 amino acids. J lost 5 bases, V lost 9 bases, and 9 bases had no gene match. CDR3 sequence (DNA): TGTGCCAGCCAAGGGGGACAGGGGGGCTATCAGCCCCAGCATTTT. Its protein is CASQGGQGGYQPQHF.

DNA for the CDR3: TGCGCCAGCAGCTCAGTGGACACAACCTACGAGCAGTACTTC. Translation: CASSSVDTTYEQYF. This sequence joins TRBV5-1 and TRBJ2-7, with D possibly TRBD1 on 5 matching bases. Germline V gene data show CDR1 as SGHRS and CDR2 as YFSETQ. The CDR3 runs to 14 residues. The V gene lost 3 bases and the J gene lost 2 bases, with 12 bases spanning the gap. Drawing the rest from reference TRBV5-1 and TRBJ2-7, the complete variable domain is KAGVTQTPRYLIKTRGQQVTLSCSPISGHRSVSWYQQTPGQGLQFLFEYFSETQRNKGNFPGRFSGRQFSNSRSEMNVSTLELGDSALYLCASSSVDTTYEQYFGPGTRLTVT.

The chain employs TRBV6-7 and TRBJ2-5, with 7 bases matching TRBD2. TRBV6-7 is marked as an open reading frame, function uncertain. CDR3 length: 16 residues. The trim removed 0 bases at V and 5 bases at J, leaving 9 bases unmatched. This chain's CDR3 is CASSYSGRERGETQYF. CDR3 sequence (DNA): TGTGCCAGCAGTTACTCTGGGAGGGAGAGGGGCGAGACCCAGTACTTC.

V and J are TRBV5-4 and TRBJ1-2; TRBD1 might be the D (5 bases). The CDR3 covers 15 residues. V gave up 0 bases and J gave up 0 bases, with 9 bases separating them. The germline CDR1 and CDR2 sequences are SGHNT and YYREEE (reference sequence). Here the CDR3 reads CASSLAGTANYGYTF. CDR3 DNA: TGTGCCAGCAGCTTGGCGGGGACCGCTAACTATGGCTACACCTTC.

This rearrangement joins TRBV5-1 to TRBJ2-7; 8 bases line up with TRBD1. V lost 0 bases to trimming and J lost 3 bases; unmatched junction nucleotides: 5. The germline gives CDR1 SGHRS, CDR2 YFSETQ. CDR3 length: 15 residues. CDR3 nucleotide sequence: TGCGCCAGCAGCTTGGGGGCAGGGGGCAACTACGAGCAGTACTTC. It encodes CASSLGAGGNYEQYF.

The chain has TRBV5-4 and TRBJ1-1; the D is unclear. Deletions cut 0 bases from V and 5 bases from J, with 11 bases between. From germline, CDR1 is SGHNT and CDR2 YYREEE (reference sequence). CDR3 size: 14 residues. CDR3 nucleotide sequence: TGTGCCAGCAGCTTGGGACTGATGGAGACTGAAGCTTTCTTT. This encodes CASSLGLMETEAFF.

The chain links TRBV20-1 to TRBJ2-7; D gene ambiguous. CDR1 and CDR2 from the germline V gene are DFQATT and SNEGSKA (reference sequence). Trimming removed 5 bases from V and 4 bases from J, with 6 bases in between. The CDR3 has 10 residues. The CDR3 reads CSAAEYEQYF. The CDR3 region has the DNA TGCAGTGCTGCGGAGTACGAGCAGTACTTC.

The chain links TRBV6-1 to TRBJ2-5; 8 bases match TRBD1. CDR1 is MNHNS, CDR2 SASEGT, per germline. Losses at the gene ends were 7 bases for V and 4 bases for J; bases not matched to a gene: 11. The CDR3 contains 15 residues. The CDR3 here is CASILGQGEGETQYF. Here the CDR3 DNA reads TGTGCCAGCATTCTCGGACAGGGAGAGGGAGAGACCCAGTACTTC.

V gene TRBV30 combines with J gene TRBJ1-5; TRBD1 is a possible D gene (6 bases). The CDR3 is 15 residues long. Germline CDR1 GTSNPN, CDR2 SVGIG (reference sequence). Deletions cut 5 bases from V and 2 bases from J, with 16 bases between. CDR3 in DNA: TGTGCCTGGTCGGAGGACAGTGGGGGCAATCAGCCCCAGCATTTT. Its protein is CAWSEDSGGNQPQHF.

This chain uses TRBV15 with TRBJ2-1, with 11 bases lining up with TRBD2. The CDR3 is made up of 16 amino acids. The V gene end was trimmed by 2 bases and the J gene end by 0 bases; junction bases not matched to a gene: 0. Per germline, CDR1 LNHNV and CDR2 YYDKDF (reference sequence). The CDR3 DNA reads TGTGCCACCAGCAGACTAGCGGGAGGCTCCTACAATGAGCAGTTCTTC. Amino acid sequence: CATSRLAGGSYNEQFF.

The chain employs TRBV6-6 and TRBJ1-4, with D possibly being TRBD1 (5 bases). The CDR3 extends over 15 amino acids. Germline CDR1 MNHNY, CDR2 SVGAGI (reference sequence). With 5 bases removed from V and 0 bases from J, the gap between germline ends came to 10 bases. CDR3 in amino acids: CASSGDRSTNEKLFF. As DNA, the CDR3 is TGTGCCAGCAGTGGCGACAGATCAACTAATGAAAAACTGTTTTTT.

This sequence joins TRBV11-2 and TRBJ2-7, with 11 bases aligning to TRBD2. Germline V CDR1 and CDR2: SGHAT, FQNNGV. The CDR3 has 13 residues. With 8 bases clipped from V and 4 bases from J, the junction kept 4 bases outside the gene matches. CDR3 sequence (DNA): TGTGCCAGCCGAACTAGCGGGGGTTACGAGCAGTACTTC. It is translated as CASRTSGGYEQYF.

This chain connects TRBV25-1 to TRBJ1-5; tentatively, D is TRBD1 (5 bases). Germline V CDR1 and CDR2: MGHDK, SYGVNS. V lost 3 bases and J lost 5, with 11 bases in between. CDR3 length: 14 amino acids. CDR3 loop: CASSEGPWDQPQHF. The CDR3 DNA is TGTGCCAGCAGTGAGGGGCCATGGGATCAGCCCCAGCATTTT. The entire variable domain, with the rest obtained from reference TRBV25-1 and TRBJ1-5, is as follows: EADIYQTPRYLVIGTGKKITLECSQTMGHDKMYWYQQDPGMELHLIHYSYGVNSTEKGDLSSESTVSRIRTEHFPLTLESARPSHTSQYLCASSEGPWDQPQHFGDGTRLSIL.